The clone carrying this T cell receptor (beta chain) showed up many times. Antigen specificity is unknown. Each CDR3 protein gets one entry after TCRdb re-called the reads with MiXCR. Among approximately 500,000 distinct CDR3 sequences listed, 16% were seen once. There are 15 residues in the CDR3. The V gene's germline CDR1 is SEHNR and CDR2 FQNEAQ (reference sequence). V was pared by 2 bases and J by 4 bases, with 4 bases of the junction left unmatched. This record belongs to a study of T cell repertoires in cytomegalovirus infection. Study context: Indicated by public TCR beta signatures were CMV infection and matching HLA type. Overall study results and limits: Of the TCR beta families, the public ones yielded a cumulative frequency that identified carriers of CMV plus the relevant HLA. HLA-C-restricted CMV clonotypes gave the most frequent clonotype in two of eight donors.

The V and J genes are TRBV7-9 and TRBJ1-3; 8 bases are a match to TRBD1. The material sequenced was CD8+ T cells from PBMCs. This receptor was taken from a human donor in good health (CMV status not recorded). Some clones in this sample may be carry-over from other donors' samples. The DNA of the CDR3 is TGTGCCAGCAGCTTACCGGGACAGGAGGGAAACACCATATATTTT. Translating it yields CASSLPGQEGNTIYF.